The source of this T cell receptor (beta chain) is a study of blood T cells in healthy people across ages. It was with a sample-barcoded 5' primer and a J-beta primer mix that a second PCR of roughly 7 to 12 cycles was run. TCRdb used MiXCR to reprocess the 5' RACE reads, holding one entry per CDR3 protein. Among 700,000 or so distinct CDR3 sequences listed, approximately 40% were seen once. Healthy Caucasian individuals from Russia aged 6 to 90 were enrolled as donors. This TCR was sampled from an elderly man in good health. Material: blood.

CDR3 protein: CASSSGRQGAQETQYF. DNA for the CDR3: TGTGCCAGCAGTTCAGGAAGACAGGGGGCCCAAGAGACCCAGTACTTC. The J gene is TRBJ2-5, the V gene TRBV27; 10 positions match TRBD1. CDR1 is MNHEY, CDR2 SMNVEV, per germline (reference sequence). There are 16 residues in the CDR3. J was trimmed by 1 base and V by 4 bases; bases with no gene match: 6.